The table lists the clone carrying this T cell receptor (beta chain) with a count of one. Its cognate antigen is unknown. This entry comes from a study of CD8 T cells in Susac syndrome. Study at large: Each patient with Susac syndrome, at the time of blood draw, was therapy-naive, on corticosteroids, or on intravenous immunoglobulin alone.

CDR3 length: 14 amino acids. Germline V lookup: CDR1 LNHNV, CDR2 YYDKDF (reference sequence). V shed 4 bases and J 8 bases; nucleotides not matched to a gene: 5. RNA totalling roughly 0.45 to 1 ug underwent reverse transcription with random hexamers. The method of amplification for TCR beta CDR3 was immunoSEQ multiplex PCR, covering 54 Vbeta and 13 Jbeta. MiXCR, run by TCRdb on the immunoSEQ multiplex PCR reads, gives a single entry per CDR3 protein. The sample holds under 200,000 distinct CDR3 sequences; 85% to 95% are singletons and the top ten take about 0.17%. Regarding the study as a whole: Susac-specific public clones were found in total CD8+ and CD8+ TEMRA repertoires, numbering some 17 and five, respectively. Clonal expansion involving Susac CD8+ cells peaked in TEMRA cells and active patients.

The receptor's source is a human donor with Susac syndrome. V and J are TRBV15 and TRBJ2-4, with TRBD1 identical over 10 bases. The specimen sequenced was CD8+ T cells from PBMCs. The DNA for the CDR3 is TGTGCCACCAGCACGGACAGGGGGAATCACATTCAGTACTTC. Protein sequence: CATSTDRGNHIQYF.